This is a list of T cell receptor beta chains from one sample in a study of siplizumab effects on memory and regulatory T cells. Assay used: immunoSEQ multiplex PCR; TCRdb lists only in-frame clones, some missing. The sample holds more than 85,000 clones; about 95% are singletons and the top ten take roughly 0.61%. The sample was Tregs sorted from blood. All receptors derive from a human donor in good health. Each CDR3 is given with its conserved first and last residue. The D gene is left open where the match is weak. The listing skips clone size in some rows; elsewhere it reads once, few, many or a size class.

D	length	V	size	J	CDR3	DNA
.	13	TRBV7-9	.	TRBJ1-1	CASSLQGNTEAFF	TGTGCCAGCAGCCTCCAGGGGAACACTGAAGCTTTCTTT
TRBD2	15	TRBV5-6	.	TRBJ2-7	CASSLLRAGDHEQYF	TGTGCCAGCAGCTTGCTCCGGGCGGGAGACCACGAGCAGTACTTC
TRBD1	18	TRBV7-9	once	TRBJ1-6	CASSLIHRTGVSDSPLHF	TGTGCCAGCAGCTTAATCCACCGGACAGGGGTGAGCGATTCACCCCTCCACTTT
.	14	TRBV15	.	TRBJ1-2	CATSRVPRPHGYTF	TGTGCCACCAGCAGAGTCCCCAGGCCTCATGGCTACACCTTC
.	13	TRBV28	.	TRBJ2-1	CASSLLGIGEQFF	TGTGCCAGCAGTTTGCTAGGGATCGGTGAGCAGTTCTTC
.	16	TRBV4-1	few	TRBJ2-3	CASSQAGMGRTDTQYF	TGCGCCAGCAGCCAAGCCGGGATGGGGAGGACAGATACGCAGTATTTT
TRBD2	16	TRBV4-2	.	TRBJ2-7	CASSHALAGGPSEQYF	TGTGCCAGCAGCCACGCACTAGCGGGAGGGCCCAGCGAGCAGTACTTC
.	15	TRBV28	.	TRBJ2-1	CASLPSKRAYNEQFF	TGTGCCAGCCTACCCTCTAAAAGGGCCTACAATGAGCAGTTCTTC
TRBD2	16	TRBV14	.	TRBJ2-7	CASSPLRAGGPYEQYF	TGTGCCAGCAGTCCCCTCCGGGCGGGAGGACCCTACGAGCAGTACTTC
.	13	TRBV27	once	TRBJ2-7	CASSPNYHYEQYF	TGTGCCAGCAGTCCGAACTATCACTACGAGCAGTACTTC
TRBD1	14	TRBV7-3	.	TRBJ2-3	CASSPLRTGDTQYF	TGTGCCAGCAGCCCTCTTAGGACAGGGGATACGCAGTATTTT
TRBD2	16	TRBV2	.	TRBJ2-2	CASSPIAGGNTGELFF	TGTGCCAGCAGTCCTATAGCGGGAGGGAACACCGGGGAGCTGTTTTTT
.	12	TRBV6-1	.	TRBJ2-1	CASSEAWGEQFF	TGTGCCAGCAGTGAAGCTTGGGGTGAGCAGTTCTTC
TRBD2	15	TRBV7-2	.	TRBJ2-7	CASSLRVGGRYEQYF	TGTGCCAGCAGCTTACGAGTTGGCGGGAGATACGAGCAGTACTTC
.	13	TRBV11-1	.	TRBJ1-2	CASSRIGGYGYTF	TGTGCCAGCAGCCGGATAGGGGGCTATGGCTACACCTTC
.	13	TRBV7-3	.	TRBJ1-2	CASSSPGARSYTF	TGTGCCAGCAGCTCCCCGGGGGCTAGGAGCTACACCTTC
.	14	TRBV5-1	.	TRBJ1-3	CASSPAGSGNTIYF	TGCGCCAGCAGTCCGGCGGGCTCTGGAAACACCATATATTTT
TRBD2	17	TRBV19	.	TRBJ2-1	CASSIEGLAGAFGEQFF	TGTGCCAGTAGTATAGAGGGACTAGCGGGAGCGTTCGGTGAGCAGTTCTTC
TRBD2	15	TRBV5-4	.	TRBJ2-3	CASSLGGGSTDTQYF	TGTGCCAGCAGCCTGGGGGGGGGAAGCACAGATACGCAGTATTTT
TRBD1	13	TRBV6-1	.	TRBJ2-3	CASSDNRGDTQYF	TGTGCCAGCAGTGACAACAGGGGGGATACGCAGTATTTT
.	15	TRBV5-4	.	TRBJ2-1	CASSLGLTGDNEQFF	TGTGCCAGCAGCTTGGGACTCACTGGGGACAATGAGCAGTTCTTC
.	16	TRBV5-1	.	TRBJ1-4	CASRRNAGNENEKLFF	TGCGCCAGCAGACGGAACGCAGGGAATGAGAATGAAAAACTGTTTTTT
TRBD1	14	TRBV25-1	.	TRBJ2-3	CASIPSDRSDTQYF	TGTGCCAGCATCCCTTCGGACAGGTCAGATACGCAGTATTTT
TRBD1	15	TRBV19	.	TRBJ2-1	CASSHRDRSYNEQFF	TGTGCCAGTAGTCACCGGGACAGGTCCTACAATGAGCAGTTCTTC
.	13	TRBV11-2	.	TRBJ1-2	CASSLDPGYGYTF	TGTGCCAGCAGCTTAGATCCGGGCTATGGCTACACCTTC
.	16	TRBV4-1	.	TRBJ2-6	CASSQARVDGANVLTF	TGCGCCAGCAGCCAAGCGCGAGTGGATGGGGCCAACGTCCTGACTTTC
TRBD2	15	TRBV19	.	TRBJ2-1	CASSMLAGFYNEQFF	TGTGCCAGTAGTATGTTAGCGGGGTTCTACAATGAGCAGTTCTTC